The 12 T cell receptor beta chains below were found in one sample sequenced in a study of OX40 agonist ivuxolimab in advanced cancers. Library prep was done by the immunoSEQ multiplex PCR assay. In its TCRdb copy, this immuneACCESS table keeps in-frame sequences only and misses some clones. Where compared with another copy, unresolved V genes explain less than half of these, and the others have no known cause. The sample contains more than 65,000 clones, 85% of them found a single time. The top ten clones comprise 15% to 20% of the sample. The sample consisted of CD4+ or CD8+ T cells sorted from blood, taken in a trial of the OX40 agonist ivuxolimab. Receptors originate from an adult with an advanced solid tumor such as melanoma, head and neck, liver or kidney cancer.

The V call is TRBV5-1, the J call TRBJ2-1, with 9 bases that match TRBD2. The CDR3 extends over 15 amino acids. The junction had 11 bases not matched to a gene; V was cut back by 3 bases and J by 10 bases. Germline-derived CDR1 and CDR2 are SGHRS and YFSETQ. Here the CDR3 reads CASSSPGAGGVEQFF. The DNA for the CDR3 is TGCGCCAGCAGCTCCCCCGGGGCGGGAGGGGTCGAGCAGTTCTTC.

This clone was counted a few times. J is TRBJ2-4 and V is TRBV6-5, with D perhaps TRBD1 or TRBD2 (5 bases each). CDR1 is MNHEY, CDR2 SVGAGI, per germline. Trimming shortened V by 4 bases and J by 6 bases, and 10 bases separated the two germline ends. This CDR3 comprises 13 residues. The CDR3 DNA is TGTGCCAGCAGTTTCATGGGGACAAACATTCAGTACTTC. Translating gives CASSFMGTNIQYF.

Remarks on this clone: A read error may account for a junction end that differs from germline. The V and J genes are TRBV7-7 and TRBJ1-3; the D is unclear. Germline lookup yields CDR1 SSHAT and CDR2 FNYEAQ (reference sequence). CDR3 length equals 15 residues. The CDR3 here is CASSVDSGSGNTIYF. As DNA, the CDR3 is TGTGCTAGCAGCGTTGACTCCGGCTCTGGAAACACCATATATTTT.

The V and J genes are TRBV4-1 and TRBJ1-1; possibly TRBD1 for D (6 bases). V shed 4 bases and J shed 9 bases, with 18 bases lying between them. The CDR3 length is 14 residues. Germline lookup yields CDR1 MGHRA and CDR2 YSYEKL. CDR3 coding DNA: TGCGCCAGCAGCCCTGGGGGGGGCCGGAGCCAAGCTTTCTTT. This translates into CASSPGGGRSQAFF.

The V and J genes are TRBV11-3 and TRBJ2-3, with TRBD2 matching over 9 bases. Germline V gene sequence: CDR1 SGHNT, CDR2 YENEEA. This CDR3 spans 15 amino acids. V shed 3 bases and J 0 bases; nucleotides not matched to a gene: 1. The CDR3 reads CASSFLAGSTDTQYF. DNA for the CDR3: TGTGCCAGCAGCTTCCTAGCGGGGAGCACAGATACGCAGTATTTT. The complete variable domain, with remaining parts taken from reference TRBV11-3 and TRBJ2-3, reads EAGVVQSPRYKIIEKKQPVAFWCNPISGHNTLYWYLQNLGQGPELLIRYENEEAVDDSQLPKDRFSAERLKGVDSTLKIQPAELGDSAVYLCASSFLAGSTDTQYFGPGTRLTVL.

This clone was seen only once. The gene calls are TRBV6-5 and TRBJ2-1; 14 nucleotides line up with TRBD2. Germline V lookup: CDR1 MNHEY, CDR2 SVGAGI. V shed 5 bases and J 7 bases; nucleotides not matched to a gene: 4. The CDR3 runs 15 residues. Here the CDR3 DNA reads TGTGCCAGCAGTACAGGGACTAGCGGGAGAAATGAGCAGTTCTTC. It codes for CASSTGTSGRNEQFF.

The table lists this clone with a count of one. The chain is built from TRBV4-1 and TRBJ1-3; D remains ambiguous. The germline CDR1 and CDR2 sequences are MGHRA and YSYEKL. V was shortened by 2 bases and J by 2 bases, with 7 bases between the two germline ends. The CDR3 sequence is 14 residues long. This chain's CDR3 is CASSQTQTGNTIYF. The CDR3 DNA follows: TGCGCCAGCAGCCAAACTCAAACTGGAAACACCATATATTTT.

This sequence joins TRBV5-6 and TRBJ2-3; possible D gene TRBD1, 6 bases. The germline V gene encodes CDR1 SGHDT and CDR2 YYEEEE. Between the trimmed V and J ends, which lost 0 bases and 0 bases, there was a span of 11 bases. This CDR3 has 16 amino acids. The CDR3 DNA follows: TGTGCCAGCAGCTTGGAACAGGGAAGTAGCACAGATACGCAGTATTTT. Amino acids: CASSLEQGSSTDTQYF.

CDR3 sequence reads: CSVASGNIPDTQYF. CDR3 nucleotides: TGCAGCGTGGCTAGCGGGAACATCCCAGATACGCAGTATTTT. The rearrangement joins TRBV29-1 to TRBJ2-3; the match to TRBD2 covers 9 bases. The V gene's germline CDR1 is SQVTM and CDR2 ANQGSEA. CDR3 length equals 14 residues. The V segment lost 6 bases and the J segment 4 bases; nucleotides outside the gene matches: 8.

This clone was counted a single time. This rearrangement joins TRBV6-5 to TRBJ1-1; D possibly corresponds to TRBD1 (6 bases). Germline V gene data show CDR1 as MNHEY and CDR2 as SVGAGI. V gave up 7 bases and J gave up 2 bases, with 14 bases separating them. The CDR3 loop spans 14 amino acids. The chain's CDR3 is CASITSGANTEAFF. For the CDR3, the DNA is TGTGCCAGCATTACGTCGGGGGCTAACACTGAAGCTTTCTTT.

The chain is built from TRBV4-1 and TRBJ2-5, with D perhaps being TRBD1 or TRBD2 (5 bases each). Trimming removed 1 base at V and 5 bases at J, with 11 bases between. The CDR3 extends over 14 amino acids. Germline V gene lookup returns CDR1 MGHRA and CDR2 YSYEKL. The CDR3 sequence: CASSQGGTRETQYF. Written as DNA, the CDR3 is TGCGCCAGCAGCCAAGGGGGGACGAGGGAGACCCAGTACTTC.

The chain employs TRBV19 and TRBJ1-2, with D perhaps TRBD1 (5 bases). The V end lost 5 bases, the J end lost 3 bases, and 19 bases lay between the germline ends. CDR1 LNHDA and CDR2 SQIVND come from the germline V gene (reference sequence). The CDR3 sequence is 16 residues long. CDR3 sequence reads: CASSSNYRLGDYGYTF. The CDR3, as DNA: TGTGCCAGTAGTTCCAACTACAGGTTGGGTGACTATGGCTACACCTTC. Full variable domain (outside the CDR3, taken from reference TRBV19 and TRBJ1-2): DGGITQSPKYLFRKEGQNVTLSCEQNLNHDAMYWYRQDPGQGLRLIYYSQIVNDFQKGDIAEGYSVSREKKESFPLTVTSAQKNPTAFYLCASSSNYRLGDYGYTFGSGTRLTVV.